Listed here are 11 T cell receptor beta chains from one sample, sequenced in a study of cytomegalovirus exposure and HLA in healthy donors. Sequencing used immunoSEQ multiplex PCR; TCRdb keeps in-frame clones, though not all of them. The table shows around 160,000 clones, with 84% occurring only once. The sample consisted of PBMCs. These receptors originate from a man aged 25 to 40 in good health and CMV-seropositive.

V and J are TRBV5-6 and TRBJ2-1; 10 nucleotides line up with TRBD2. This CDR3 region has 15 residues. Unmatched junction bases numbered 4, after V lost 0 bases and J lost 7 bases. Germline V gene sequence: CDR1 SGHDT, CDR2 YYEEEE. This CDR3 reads CASSLVLAGVNEQFF. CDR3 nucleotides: TGTGCCAGCAGCTTGGTTCTAGCGGGGGTAAATGAGCAGTTCTTC.

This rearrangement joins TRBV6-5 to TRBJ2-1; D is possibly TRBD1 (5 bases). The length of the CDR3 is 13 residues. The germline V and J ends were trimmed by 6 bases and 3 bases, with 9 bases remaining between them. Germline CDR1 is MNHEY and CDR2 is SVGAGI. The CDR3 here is CASSFDSYNEQFF. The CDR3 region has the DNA TGTGCCAGCAGCTTCGACAGCTACAATGAGCAGTTCTTC.

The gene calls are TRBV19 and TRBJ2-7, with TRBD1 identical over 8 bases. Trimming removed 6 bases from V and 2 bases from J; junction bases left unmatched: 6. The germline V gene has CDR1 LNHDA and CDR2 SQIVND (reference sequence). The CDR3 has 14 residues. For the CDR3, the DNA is TGTGCCAGTAGCCCGACAGGGGTCGCCTACGAGCAGTACTTC. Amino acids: CASSPTGVAYEQYF.

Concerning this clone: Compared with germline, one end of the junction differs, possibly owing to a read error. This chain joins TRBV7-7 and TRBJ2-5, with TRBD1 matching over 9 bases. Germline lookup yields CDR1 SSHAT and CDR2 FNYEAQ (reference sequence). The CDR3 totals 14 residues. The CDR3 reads CASSPRTGVETQYF. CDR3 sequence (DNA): TGTGCTAGCAGCCCCCGGACAGGGGTTGAGACCCAGTACTTC.

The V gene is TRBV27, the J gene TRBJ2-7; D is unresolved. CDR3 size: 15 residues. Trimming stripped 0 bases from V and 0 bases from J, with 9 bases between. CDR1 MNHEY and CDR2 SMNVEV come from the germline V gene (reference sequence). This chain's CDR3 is CASSLSPASSYEQYF. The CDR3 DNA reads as TGTGCCAGCAGTTTATCCCCAGCGAGCTCCTACGAGCAGTACTTC.

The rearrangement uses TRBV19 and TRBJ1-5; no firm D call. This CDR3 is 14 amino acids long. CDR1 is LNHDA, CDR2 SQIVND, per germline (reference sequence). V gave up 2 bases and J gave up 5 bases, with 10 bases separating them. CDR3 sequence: CASSISGEYQPQHF. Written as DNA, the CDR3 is TGTGCCAGTAGTATATCCGGGGAGTATCAGCCCCAGCATTTT.

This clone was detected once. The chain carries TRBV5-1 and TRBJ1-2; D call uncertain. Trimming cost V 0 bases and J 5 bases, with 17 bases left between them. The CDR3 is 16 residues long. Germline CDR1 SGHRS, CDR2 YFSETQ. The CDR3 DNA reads TGCGCCAGCAGCTTGGGGGTAGGCGGTAAACGATATGGCTACACCTTC. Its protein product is CASSLGVGGKRYGYTF.

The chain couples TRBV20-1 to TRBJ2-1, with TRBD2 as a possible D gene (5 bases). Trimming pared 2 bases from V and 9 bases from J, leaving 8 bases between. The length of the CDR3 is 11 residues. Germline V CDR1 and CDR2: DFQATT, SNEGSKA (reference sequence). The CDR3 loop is CSARFAGEQFF. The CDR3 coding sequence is TGCAGTGCTAGATTCGCGGGTGAGCAGTTCTTC.

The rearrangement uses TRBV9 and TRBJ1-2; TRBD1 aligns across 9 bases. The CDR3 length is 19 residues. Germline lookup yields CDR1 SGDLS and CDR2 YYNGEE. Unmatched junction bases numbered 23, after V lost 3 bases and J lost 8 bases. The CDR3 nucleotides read TGTGCCAGCAGCGACTCCGGGACAGGGTCTTGGCTCAACAACGACGGCTACACCTTC. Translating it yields CASSDSGTGSWLNNDGYTF. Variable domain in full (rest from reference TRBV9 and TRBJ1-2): DSGVTQTPKHLITATGQRVTLRCSPRSGDLSVYWYQQSLDQGLQFLIQYYNGEERAKGNILERFSAQQFPDLHSELNLSSLELGDSALYFCASSDSGTGSWLNNDGYTFGSGTRLTVV.

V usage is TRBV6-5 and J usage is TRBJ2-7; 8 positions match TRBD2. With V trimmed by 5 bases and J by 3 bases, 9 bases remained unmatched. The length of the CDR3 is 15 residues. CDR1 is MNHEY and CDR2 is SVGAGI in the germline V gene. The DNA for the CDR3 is TGTGCCAGCAGTCCCCCGGGGGGGGCGGTCTACGAGCAGTACTTC. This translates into CASSPPGGAVYEQYF.

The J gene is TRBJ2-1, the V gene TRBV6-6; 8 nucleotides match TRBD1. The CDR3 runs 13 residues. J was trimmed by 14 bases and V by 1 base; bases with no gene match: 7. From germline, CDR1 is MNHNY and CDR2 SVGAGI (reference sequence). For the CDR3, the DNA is TGTGCCAGCAGTTACTATCCAGGACAGGGAGAGTTCTTC. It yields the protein CASSYYPGQGEFF.